The TCR beta chain described here comes from a study of shared T cell receptors in the human thymus. Some clones are missing from TCRdb's copy, which holds only in-frame ones; the method was immunoSEQ multiplex PCR. The sample records about 380,000 clones, approximately 95% being singletons. Germline V CDR1 and CDR2: MDHEN, SYDVKM. V was clipped by 7 bases and J by 2 bases; unmatched bases: 6. The CDR3 runs 15 residues. The V gene is TRBV28, the J gene TRBJ2-7, with 12 bases that match TRBD2. The sequencing sample was made of thymocytes. This TCR derives from a human donor. CDR3 DNA sequence: TGTGCCAGCAAAACTAGCGGGAGGAGTCCCTACGAGCAGTACTTC. This codes for CASKTSGRSPYEQYF.